The 22 T cell receptor beta chains listed next were all sequenced from one sample in a study of shared clonotypes between healthy human individuals. Profiled with immunoSEQ multiplex PCR; TCRdb holds only in-frame clones, not every one. Altogether around 2,000,000 clones are present, under 95% being singletons, with the ten largest covering roughly 1.8%. CD45RO-negative cells were positively selected for CCR7, leaving out terminally differentiated effector memory CD45RA+ cells. The sample was naive CD8+ T cells from PBMCs. Source of these receptors: a man aged 18-30 years in good health. Some clones in this sample may be carry-over from other donors' samples.

The chain employs TRBV7-9 and TRBJ2-7; 12 positions agree with TRBD2. With V trimmed by 5 bases and J by 2 bases, 4 bases remained unmatched. Germline V gene data show CDR1 as SEHNR and CDR2 as FQNEAQ (reference sequence). The CDR3 length is 15 residues. The CDR3 coding sequence is TGTGCCAGCAGCGAAACTAGCGGGAGGACCTACGAGCAGTACTTC. Protein sequence: CASSETSGRTYEQYF. Together with reference TRBV7-9 and TRBJ2-7, the CDR3 gives the full variable domain: DTGVSQNPRHKITKRGQNVTFRCDPISEHNRLYWYRQTLGQGPEFLTYFQNEAQLEKSRLLSDRFSAERPKGSFSTLEIQRTEQGDSAMYLCASSETSGRTYEQYFGPGTRLTVT.

The chain recombines TRBV9 with TRBJ2-3; 7 nucleotides align to TRBD2. Looked up from germline, CDR1 is SGDLS and CDR2 is YYNGEE. The CDR3 has 16 amino acids. V lost 3 bases and J lost 2; bases outside the gene matches: 9. In DNA, the CDR3 is TGTGCCAGCAGCGCCCCCGGGACTACGACCACAGATACGCAGTATTTT. As protein: CASSAPGTTTTDTQYF. Full variable domain (remainder filled in from reference TRBV9 and TRBJ2-3): DSGVTQTPKHLITATGQRVTLRCSPRSGDLSVYWYQQSLDQGLQFLIQYYNGEERAKGNILERFSAQQFPDLHSELNLSSLELGDSALYFCASSAPGTTTTDTQYFGPGTRLTVL.

The rearrangement uses TRBV10-3 and TRBJ2-1; 8 bases align to TRBD1. The germline V gene has CDR1 ENHRY and CDR2 SYGVKD. This CDR3 is built from 17 residues. V lost 0 bases to trimming and J lost 8 bases; unmatched junction nucleotides: 12. The CDR3 spells CAISESMAGGWGDEQFF. The DNA of the CDR3 is TGTGCCATCAGTGAGTCGATGGCAGGGGGCTGGGGAGATGAGCAGTTCTTC.

V is TRBV28 and J is TRBJ1-3; 7 bases align to TRBD1. V gave up 6 bases and J gave up 3 bases; unmatched junction bases: 5. CDR3 size: 14 residues. From germline, CDR1 is MDHEN and CDR2 SYDVKM. The CDR3 spells CASSRGDSGNTIYF. DNA for the CDR3: TGTGCCAGCAGCAGAGGGGACAGTGGAAACACCATATATTTT.

V is TRBV5-8 and J is TRBJ2-7, with TRBD1 matching over 7 bases. V dropped 2 bases and J dropped 3; count of bases not matched to a gene: 2. Looked up from germline, CDR1 is SGHTS and CDR2 is YDEGEE. The length of the CDR3 is 13 residues. CDR3 sequence reads: CASSFGTVYEQYF. As DNA, the CDR3 is TGTGCCAGCAGCTTCGGGACAGTCTACGAGCAGTACTTC.

V is TRBV2 and J is TRBJ2-7; unclear D gene. CDR1 and CDR2 (germline): SNHLY, FYNNEI. Trimming cost V 3 bases and J 5 bases, with 2 bases left between them. This CDR3 contains 10 residues. CDR3 DNA: TGTGCCAGCAGTGATAACGAGCAGTACTTC. This sequence encodes CASSDNEQYF.

In regard to this clone: Other DNA sequences of this sample code for an identical CDR3. The V gene is TRBV6-5, the J gene TRBJ2-7; 12 nucleotides match TRBD1. CDR1 MNHEY and CDR2 SVGAGI come from the germline V gene. This CDR3 contains 15 residues. J lost 5 bases, V lost 0 bases, and 2 bases had no gene match. CDR3 in DNA: TGTGCCAGCAGTTACTCGGGACAGGGGGCTGACGAGCAGTACTTC. Its protein is CASSYSGQGADEQYF.

The chain is built from TRBV30 and TRBJ2-3, with TRBD2 identical over 8 bases. The CDR3 length is 18 residues. V dropped 0 bases and J dropped 5; count of bases not matched to a gene: 16. Germline assignment: CDR1 GTSNPN and CDR2 SVGIG (reference sequence). CDR3 DNA sequence: TGTGCCTGGAGTGTACAAATTCAAGGTAGCGGGATACAAGATACGCAGTATTTT. Translating it yields CAWSVQIQGSGIQDTQYF.

J is TRBJ2-7 and V is TRBV9, with D maybe TRBD1 (6 bases). Trimming left V 0 bases short and J 7 bases short, with 8 bases between. The CDR3 is 12 residues long. Germline V gene data show CDR1 as SGDLS and CDR2 as YYNGEE. The CDR3 region has the DNA TGTGCCAGCAGCGTAGGTCAGGGGGAGCAGTACTTC. It is translated as CASSVGQGEQYF.

The J gene is TRBJ2-1, the V gene TRBV6-5, with D tentatively TRBD2 (5 bases). This CDR3 spans 13 amino acids. V lost 0 bases and J 6 bases, leaving 6 bases between the germline ends. The germline V gene encodes CDR1 MNHEY and CDR2 SVGAGI. The CDR3 DNA follows: TGTGCCAGCAGTTACTCGGAGGCCAATGAGCAGTTCTTC. This translates into CASSYSEANEQFF.

This rearrangement joins TRBV19 to TRBJ1-3, with 7 bases identical to TRBD1. Germline values: CDR1 LNHDA, CDR2 SQIVND (reference sequence). The CDR3 extends over 16 amino acids. The junction had 10 bases not matched to a gene; V was cut back by 8 bases and J by 0 bases. CDR3 region: CASSGTDLSSGNTIYF. In DNA form, the CDR3 reads TGTGCCAGTTCCGGGACAGACCTTTCCTCTGGAAACACCATATATTTT.

The CDR3 region has the DNA TGTGCCAGCAGTGAAGGGGCAGGGGAGGCCTACGAGCAGTACTTC. Translating it yields CASSEGAGEAYEQYF. This chain uses TRBV6-1 with TRBJ2-7; D may be TRBD1 or TRBD2 (6 bases each). CDR3 length: 15 residues. Trimming left V 1 base short and J 2 bases short, with 12 bases between. The germline gives CDR1 MNHNS, CDR2 SASEGT.

The V gene is TRBV27, the J gene TRBJ2-7; D not certain. Trimming took off 8 bases at V and 3 bases at J, with 8 bases between the two ends. This CDR3 is built from 11 residues. Germline V gives CDR1 MNHEY, CDR2 SMNVEV (reference sequence). The CDR3 sequence: CASRYGYEQYF. Here the CDR3 DNA reads TGTGCCAGCCGTTACGGCTACGAGCAGTACTTC.

J is TRBJ2-2 and V is TRBV28; D is uncertain. The germline gives CDR1 MDHEN, CDR2 SYDVKM. The V end was cut by 6 bases, the J end by 13 bases, with 3 bases between. The CDR3 consists of 8 residues. Here the CDR3 reads CASSLLFF. The CDR3 DNA reads TGTGCCAGCAGCCTGCTGTTTTTT.

This chain connects TRBV4-1 to TRBJ2-5; a weak D match, TRBD1 (5 bases). Germline V gives CDR1 MGHRA, CDR2 YSYEKL. V lost 0 bases, J lost 4 bases, and 15 bases lay in between. The CDR3 loop spans 16 amino acids. CDR3 sequence: CASSQDVIGVGETQYF. The CDR3 bases are TGCGCCAGCAGCCAAGATGTGATAGGGGTAGGAGAGACCCAGTACTTC.

V and J are TRBV15 and TRBJ2-1, with 7 bases that match TRBD1. Germline CDR1 and CDR2: LNHNV and YYDKDF (reference sequence). The CDR3 has 17 residues. V lost 0 bases, J lost 3 bases, and 8 bases stayed unmatched. CDR3 residues: CATSREGGLAGYNEQFF. DNA of the CDR3: TGTGCCACCAGCAGAGAAGGGGGCCTAGCCGGCTACAATGAGCAGTTCTTC.

V usage is TRBV7-2 and J usage is TRBJ1-2; 10 bases agree with TRBD1. Per germline, CDR1 SGHTA and CDR2 FQGNSA. CDR3 size: 16 residues. V lost 5 bases to trimming and J lost 4 bases; unmatched junction nucleotides: 10. The CDR3 region has the DNA TGTGCCAGCAGCGACCGGGACAGGGGTCCCTTCTATGGCTACACCTTC. Translation gives CASSDRDRGPFYGYTF. The variable domain in full, completed from reference TRBV7-2 and TRBJ1-2, reads GAGVSQSPSNKVTEKGKDVELRCDPISGHTALYWYRQSLGQGLEFLIYFQGNSAPDKSGLPSDRFSAERTGGSVSTLTIQRTQQEDSAVYLCASSDRDRGPFYGYTFGSGTRLTVV.

The chain recombines TRBV5-6 with TRBJ2-4, with D perhaps TRBD1 or TRBD2 (7 bases each). The CDR3 has 16 residues. V was cut by 1 base and J by 1 base, with 12 bases left in between. The germline V gene encodes CDR1 SGHDT and CDR2 YYEEEE. The CDR3 loop is CASSLTGEGAKNIQYF. CDR3 in DNA: TGTGCCAGCAGCTTGACAGGGGAGGGGGCCAAAAACATTCAGTACTTC.

This chain connects TRBV25-1 to TRBJ2-3; D is perhaps TRBD1 or TRBD2 (5 bases each). The ends were cut back, 5 bases at V and 0 bases at J, with 12 bases in the middle. Germline V CDR1 and CDR2: MGHDK, SYGVNS. The CDR3 has 15 residues. CDR3 protein: CASSTGTASTDTQYF. CDR3 in DNA: TGTGCCAGCAGTACCGGGACGGCTAGCACAGATACGCAGTATTTT.

DNA of the CDR3: TGTGCCAGCAGTTTTGGCGGGCTAGCGAACACCGGGGAGCTGTTTTTT. Protein: CASSFGGLANTGELFF. The chain links TRBV27 to TRBJ2-2; D possibly corresponds to TRBD2 (5 bases). Trimming pared 3 bases from V and 0 bases from J, leaving 11 bases between. The germline CDR1 and CDR2 sequences are MNHEY and SMNVEV (reference sequence). The CDR3 consists of 16 residues.

The rearrangement joins TRBV5-1 to TRBJ1-4; possible D gene TRBD1, 5 bases. V lost 2 bases to trimming and J lost 6 bases, with 8 bases between them. CDR3 length: 13 amino acids. The V gene's germline CDR1 is SGHRS and CDR2 YFSETQ. In DNA, the CDR3 is TGCGCCAGCAGCTTTATGACAGATGAAAAACTGTTTTTT. This encodes CASSFMTDEKLFF. Supplemented by reference TRBV5-1 and TRBJ1-4, the full variable domain reads KAGVTQTPRYLIKTRGQQVTLSCSPISGHRSVSWYQQTPGQGLQFLFEYFSETQRNKGNFPGRFSGRQFSNSRSEMNVSTLELGDSALYLCASSFMTDEKLFFGSGTQLSVL.

The chain joins TRBV28 to TRBJ1-1, with D unresolved. CDR1 and CDR2 (germline): MDHEN, SYDVKM. The V end lost 4 bases, the J end lost 7 bases, and 10 bases lay between the germline ends. This CDR3 contains 12 residues. CDR3 in DNA: TGTGCCAGCAGTTACGTTGGGGTTGAAGCTTTCTTT. It translates to CASSYVGVEAFF.